This TCR beta chain originates from a study of read filtering for tumor transcriptome and immune sequencing (dated by TCRdb to the early 2020s). In terms of the full investigation: Of the patients in the cohort, about 16 were male and around 15 were female, and their mean age was around 64 years, with a range of about 40 to 85. Whole-transcriptome libraries were prepared with the TruSeq RNA Access Library Prep Kit after DNase treatment. Using the same bone marrow samples, the study ran both targeted immune repertoire sequencing and bulk whole-transcriptome sequencing and then compared the TCR repertoires from each method. TCR-region mapped reads per sample ranged from about 4.05 to 11 million with IR-seq versus only about 75 to 1273 with RNA-seq. One of the main goals was to work out a read-filtering strategy for immune repertoire data, in particular whether clonotypes backed by only a single read should be removed. By revised international staging, roughly eight patients were R-ISS I, some 17 were R-ISS II and over five were R-ISS III.

Overall results and qualifications from the work: In IR-seq, approximately 80% of clonotypes but approximately 4% of total reads were represented by single-read clonotypes, whereas in RNA-seq, around 73% of clonotypes and about 46% of reads were represented by single-read clonotypes. When single-read clonotypes were removed, the proportions of shared clonotypes in IR-seq and RNA-seq correlated more strongly. The sorted CD138-negative fraction was not purified T cells but a mixed bone marrow immune population. Compared with RNA-seq, IR-seq captured clonotypes at much greater depth and more reliably, and a smaller IR-seq throughput was enough to identify most of the shared clonotypes.

TCR libraries were constructed from roughly 400 ng RNA using the Immunoverse kit, and molecular barcoded adaptors covering alpha/delta and beta/gamma chains were employed. The same RNA used for transcriptome sequencing was used for TCR library preparation. Sequencing of the TCR libraries was done on an Illumina HiSeq 4000 with 2 x 150 cycles. As for how the authors treated the data: TCR reads were aligned to human V, D, J and C references and assembled into CDR3 clonotypes with MiXCR, including quality filtering and error correction. Clonotype counts and gene usage diversity were analyzed with the tcR package in R. For inspection of raw mapping reads, RNA-seq reads were mapped by STAR aligner version 2.5.3a onto GRCh37 of the human genome. To test the effect of sequencing depth on detected clonotypes, IR-seq fastq files were randomly downsampled using Seqtk 1.3. TCRdb ran its own pipeline on the public reads, namely fastp trimming at Q25 and MiXCR clone calling, and kept in-frame beta chains. Rows with a matching CDR3 protein are joined into one entry that keeps the most common DNA and genes. For this entry, the V and J calls and clone size follow TCRdb and not the study's own pipeline. The sample table holds under 150,000 distinct CDR3 sequences, of which less than 15% were seen once. Of the sample, about 8.6% falls within the top ten clones.

Trimming removed 6 bases from V and 7 bases from J, leaving 10 bases between the germline ends. Its CDR3 holds 12 amino acids, cysteine through phenylalanine. Only the CDR3 part of the read is kept: 36 bases, read in frame from the first base. CDR1 is given as MNHEY and CDR2 as SVGEGT, both from the germline V gene. Bone marrow was sampled from every patient at the time of active disease. Bone marrow mononuclear cells were isolated by Ficoll-Hypaque density gradient centrifugation. To remove myeloma plasma cells, the cells were labeled with CD138 magnetic microbeads on a MACS separator, and CD138-negative cells were then collected by negative selection. Flow cytometry with CD138 antibodies on an Attune NxT was used to check how pure the isolated cells were. Total RNA was extracted using TRIzol reagent and was quantified on a NanoDrop spectrophotometer. Paired RNA-seq and IR-seq were performed on each patient's CD138-negative bone marrow sample.

In its sample, this clonotype was seen a few times. Its antigen specificity is not known. No clone much larger than this one lies a single base away; base qualities are absent. Sequences were obtained from a population of CD138-negative cells sorted from bone marrow. Reading the label with the study, this specimen's cell subset or site is: bone marrow mononuclear cells depleted of CD138+ plasma/myeloma cells by negative magnetic selection. The chain is assembled from TRBV6-2 or TRBV6-3 and TRBJ1-3; no D gene can be assigned with confidence. The TCR originated in a donor at least 40 years old with multiple myeloma. The nucleotides are TGTGCCAGCAGATCTAACGGGAACACCATATATTTT. It encodes CASRSNGNTIYF.